This T cell receptor (beta chain) is from a study of CD8 T cells in Susac syndrome. Reverse transcription of roughly 0.5 to 1 ug RNA used random hexamers. A multiplex approach, immunoSEQ multiplex PCR, amplified TCR beta CDR3 across 54 Vbeta and 13 Jbeta. MiXCR was run by TCRdb on the immunoSEQ multiplex PCR reads, yielding one entry per CDR3 protein. Of about 130,000 distinct CDR3 sequences listed, around 94% are singletons. Sequencing of TCR beta was carried out in blood CD8+ and CD4+ T cells. The control participants were healthy donors, and these controls were matched with respect to both age and sex. A remark on this clonotype: Its antigen is unidentified.

Study results and limitations: The relatively small number of individuals in the TCR sequencing and HLA analysis was acknowledged by the study.

The sequence came from a human donor in good health. Sequenced sample: CD4+ T cells from PBMCs.

The CDR3 sequence: CASTSRDRVDEQFF. The DNA of the CDR3 is TGTGCCAGCACCAGCCGGGACAGGGTGGATGAGCAGTTCTTC. The rearrangement joins TRBV5-4 to TRBJ2-1, with TRBD1 matching over 9 bases. V lost 6 bases, J lost 8 bases, and 9 bases stayed unmatched. The CDR3 sequence is 14 residues long. Germline values: CDR1 SGHNT, CDR2 YYREEE (reference sequence).